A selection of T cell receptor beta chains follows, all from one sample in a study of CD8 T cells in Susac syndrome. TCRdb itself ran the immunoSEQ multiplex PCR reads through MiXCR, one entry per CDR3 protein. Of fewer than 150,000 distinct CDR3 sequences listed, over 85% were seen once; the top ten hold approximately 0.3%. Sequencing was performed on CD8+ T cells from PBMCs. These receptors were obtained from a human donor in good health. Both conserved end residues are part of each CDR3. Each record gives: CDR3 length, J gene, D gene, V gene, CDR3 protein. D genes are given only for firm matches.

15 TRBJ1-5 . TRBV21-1 CASRGQGESNQPQHF
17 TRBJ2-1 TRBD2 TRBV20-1 CSARTSGSVSSYNEQFF
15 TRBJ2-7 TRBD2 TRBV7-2 CASSPGLAGGDEQYF
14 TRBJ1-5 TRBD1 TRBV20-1 CSAKGTGGDQPQHF
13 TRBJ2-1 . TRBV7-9 CASSLSGNHEQFF
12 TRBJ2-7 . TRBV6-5 CASKDKWNEQYF
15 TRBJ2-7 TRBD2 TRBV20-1 CSTLPSGRDLYEQYF
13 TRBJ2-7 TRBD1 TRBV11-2 CASRSGQGYEQYF
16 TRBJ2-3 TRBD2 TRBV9 CASSSPLAGGPYTQYF
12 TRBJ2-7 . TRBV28 CASSLPGNEQYF
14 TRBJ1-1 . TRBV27 CASSFMGGNTEAFF
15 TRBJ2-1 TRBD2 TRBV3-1 CASSGGLANYNEQFF
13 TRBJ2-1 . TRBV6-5 CAIGLIPEGEQFF
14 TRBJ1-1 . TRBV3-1 CASKEAGGNTEAFF
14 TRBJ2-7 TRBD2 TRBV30 CAWSGVAGVYEQYF
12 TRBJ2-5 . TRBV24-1 CATSDLKETQYF
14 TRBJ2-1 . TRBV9 CASSDSRFEDEQFF